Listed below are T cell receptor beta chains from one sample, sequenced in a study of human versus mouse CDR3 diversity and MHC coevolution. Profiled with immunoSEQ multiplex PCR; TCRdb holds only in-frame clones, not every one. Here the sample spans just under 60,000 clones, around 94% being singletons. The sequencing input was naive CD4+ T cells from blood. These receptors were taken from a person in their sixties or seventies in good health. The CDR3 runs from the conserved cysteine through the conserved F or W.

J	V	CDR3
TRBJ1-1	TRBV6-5	CATTRIMNTEAFF
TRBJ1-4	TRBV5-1	CASSLRGADEKLFF
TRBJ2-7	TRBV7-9	CASSYSGSFFNEQYF
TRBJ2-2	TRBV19	CASSIGGRGTGELFF
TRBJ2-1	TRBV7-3	CASSPPPGGEQFF
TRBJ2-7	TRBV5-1	CASSSPTGWGLTYEQYF
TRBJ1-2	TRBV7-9	CASSPGLSFHYGYTF
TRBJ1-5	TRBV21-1	CASSGRGGQKGNQPQHF
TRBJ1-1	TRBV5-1	CASSLGAGNTEAFF
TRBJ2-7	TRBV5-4	CASSSGGLAGAYEQYF
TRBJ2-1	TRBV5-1	CASSLGGTGLAYEQFF
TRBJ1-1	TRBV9	CASSVGGQGNTEAFF
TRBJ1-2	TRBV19	CASSIEQSYGYTF
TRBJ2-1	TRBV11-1	CASSLGETGTRGQNEQFF
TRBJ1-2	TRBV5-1	CASSLMAGDYGYTF
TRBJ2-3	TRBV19	CASSPHSTSKDTQYF
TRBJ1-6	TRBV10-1	CASSVTGEPPLHF
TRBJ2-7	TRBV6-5	CASSSRLAGSYEQYF
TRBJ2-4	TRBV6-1	CASSIPGISANIQYF
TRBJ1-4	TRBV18	CASSPGQGDEKLFF
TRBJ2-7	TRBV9	CASSELAGASYEQYF
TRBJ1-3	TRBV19	CASTLSGNTIYF
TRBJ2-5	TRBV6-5	CASSSGTSGVQYF
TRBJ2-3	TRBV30	CAWSGGREGWEDTQYF
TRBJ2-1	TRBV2	CASKRDRGTDNEQFF
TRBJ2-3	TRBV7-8	CASSLATRVGDTQYF
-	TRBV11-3	CASSPLGGPYEQYF
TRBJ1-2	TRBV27	CASSFRGTGFFPGGYTF
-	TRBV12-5	CASGLELGTGLYEQYF
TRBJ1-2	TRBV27	CATYRPDRPPSGYTF
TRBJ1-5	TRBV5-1	CASSLGGTGGNQPQHF
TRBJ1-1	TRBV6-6	CASSPPPERNTEAFF
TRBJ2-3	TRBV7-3	CASSTQDGRGTQYF
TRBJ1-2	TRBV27	CASSFLIEGLNYGYTF
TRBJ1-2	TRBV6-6	CASSYDRSSYGYTF
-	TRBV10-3	CAISGDRGLSYEQYF
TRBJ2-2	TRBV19	CASKTRGGRDTGELFF
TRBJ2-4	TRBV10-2	CASSEQGQNIQYF
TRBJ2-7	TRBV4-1	CASSRSEGDSYEQYF
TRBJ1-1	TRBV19	CASSIGVQPNTEAFF
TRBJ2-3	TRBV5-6	CASSSSGTDTQYF
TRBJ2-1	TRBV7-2	CASSLRSGTSGYNEQFF
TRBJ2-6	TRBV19	CASSEQGPGSGANVLTF
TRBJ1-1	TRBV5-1	CASSLGGSTGGTEAFF
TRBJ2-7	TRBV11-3	CASSFRSGYEQYF
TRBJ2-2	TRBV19	CASSIIRREELFF
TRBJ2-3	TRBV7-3	CASSLGLATDTQYF
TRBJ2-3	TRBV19	CASNRQVSTDTQYF
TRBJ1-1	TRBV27	CASSLEARGTEAFF
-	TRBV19	CASSVRDRSYEQYF
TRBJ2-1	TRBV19	CASSISGGPTEQFF
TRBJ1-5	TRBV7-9	CASSQTGGRSQPQHF
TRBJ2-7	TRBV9	CASSVAGLAAYEQYF